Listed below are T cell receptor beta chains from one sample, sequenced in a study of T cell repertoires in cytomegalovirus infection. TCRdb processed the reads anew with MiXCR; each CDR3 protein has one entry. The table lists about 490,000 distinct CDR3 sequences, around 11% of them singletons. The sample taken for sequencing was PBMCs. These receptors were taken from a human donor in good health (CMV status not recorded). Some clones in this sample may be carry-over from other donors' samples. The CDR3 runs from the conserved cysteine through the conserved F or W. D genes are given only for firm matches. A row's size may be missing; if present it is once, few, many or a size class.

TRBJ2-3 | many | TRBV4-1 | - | TGCGCCAGCAGCCAAGTTGAGGGGGATACGCAGTATTTT | CASSQVEGDTQYF
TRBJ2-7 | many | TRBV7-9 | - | TGTGCCAGCAGCCCCGGAATTGAGCAGTACTTC | CASSPGIEQYF
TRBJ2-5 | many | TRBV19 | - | TGTGCCAGTAGCGCTGGAGGCGGAGCGCAAGAGACCCAGTACTTC | CASSAGGGAQETQYF
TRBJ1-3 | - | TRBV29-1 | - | TGCAGCGTCGGGGGGACTGGAAACACCATATATTTT | CSVGGTGNTIYF
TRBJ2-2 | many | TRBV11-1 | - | TGTGCCAGCAGCTCCCCGATTCAGACGAACACCGGGGAGCTGTTTTTT | CASSSPIQTNTGELFF
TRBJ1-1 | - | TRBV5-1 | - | TGCGCCAGCGGCCCCGACACTTACACTGAAGCTTTCTTT | CASGPDTYTEAFF
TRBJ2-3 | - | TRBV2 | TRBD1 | TGTGCCAGCAGTGACCGGGACAGGGGTCGCGATACGCAGTATTTT | CASSDRDRGRDTQYF
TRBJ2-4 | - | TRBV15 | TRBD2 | TGTGCCACCAACATAGATAGGGAGGGTAGGAACATTCAGTACTTC | CATNIDREGRNIQYF
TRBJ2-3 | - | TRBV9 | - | TGTGCCAGCAGCGTAGGTTCGGTTGTGGTTGAAGCAGATACGCAGTATTTT | CASSVGSVVVEADTQYF
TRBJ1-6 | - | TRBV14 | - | TGTGCCAGCAGCCAAGGGAGGCGGTCACCCCTCCACTTT | CASSQGRRSPLHF
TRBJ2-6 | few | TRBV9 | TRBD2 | TGTGCCAGCAGCTCGGCGGGGGGCCATGGGGCCAACGTCCTGACTTTC | CASSSAGGHGANVLTF
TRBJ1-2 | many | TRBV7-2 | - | TGTGCCAGCACCAAGGGTGCCTATGGCTACACCTTC | CASTKGAYGYTF
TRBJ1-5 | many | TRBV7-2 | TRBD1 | TGTGCCAGCAGCTTCGGGACAGGGGGATGGAGCAATCAGCCCCAGCATTTT | CASSFGTGGWSNQPQHF
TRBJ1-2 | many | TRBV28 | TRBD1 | TGTGCCAGCACTCCCGGACAGGGGCCCGGCTACACCTTC | CASTPGQGPGYTF
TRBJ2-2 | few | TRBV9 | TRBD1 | TGTGCCAGCAGCGTATCAGGGGGAGCGAACACCGGGGAGCTGTTTTTT | CASSVSGGANTGELFF
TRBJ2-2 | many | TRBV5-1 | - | TGCGCCAGCCAAAAGTCCCCCGCGAACACCGGGGAGCTGTTTTTT | CASQKSPANTGELFF
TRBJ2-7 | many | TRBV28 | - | TGTGCCAGCAGCCCACCCGGGACCCGAGAGCAGTACTTC | CASSPPGTREQYF
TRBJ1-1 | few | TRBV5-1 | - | TGCGCCAGCAGCTTGAAGGGGAGGACTGAAGCTTTCTTT | CASSLKGRTEAFF
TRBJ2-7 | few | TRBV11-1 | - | TGTGCCAGCAGCTTAGTCCCCTCCTACGAGCAGTACTTC | CASSLVPSYEQYF